The T cell receptor (beta chain) under discussion was sequenced for a study of CD4 T cells in relation to SARS-CoV-2 and coronaviruses. Study context: PBMCs were cultured with antigen for nine to eleven days before TCR beta sequencing.

In regard to this clone: The antigen is unknown.

Produced via immunoSEQ multiplex PCR; TCRdb's table is partial and in-frame only. The sample shows around 15,000 clones, about 82% of them seen only once. Before the COVID-19 pandemic, during about 2011-2019, CD4+ T cells were taken from unexposed donors. Isolation of CD4+ T cells took place after about eleven days in culture. V was clipped by 4 bases and J by 3 bases; unmatched bases: 6. Germline V CDR1 and CDR2: GTSNPN, SVGIG (reference sequence). This CDR3 has 13 residues. The sequenced material came from CD4+ T cells from PBMCs, cultured in vitro. V is TRBV30 and J is TRBJ2-7; 7 nucleotides match TRBD1. The TCR sequence derives from a human donor in good health. The CDR3 region has the DNA TGTGCCTGGAACCGACAGGGCCTCTACGAGCAGTACTTC. Encoded protein: CAWNRQGLYEQYF.